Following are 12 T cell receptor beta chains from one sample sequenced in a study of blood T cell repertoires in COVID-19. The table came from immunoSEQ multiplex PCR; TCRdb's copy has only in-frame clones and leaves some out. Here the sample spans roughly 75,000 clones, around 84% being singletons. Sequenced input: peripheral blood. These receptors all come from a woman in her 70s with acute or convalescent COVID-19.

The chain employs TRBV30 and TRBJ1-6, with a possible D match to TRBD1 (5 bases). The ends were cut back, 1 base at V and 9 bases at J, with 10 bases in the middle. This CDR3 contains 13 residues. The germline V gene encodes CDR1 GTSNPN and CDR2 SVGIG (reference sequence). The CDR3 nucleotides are TGTGCCTGGAGTGGACAGATTGGTTCACCCCTCCACTTT. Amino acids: CAWSGQIGSPLHF.

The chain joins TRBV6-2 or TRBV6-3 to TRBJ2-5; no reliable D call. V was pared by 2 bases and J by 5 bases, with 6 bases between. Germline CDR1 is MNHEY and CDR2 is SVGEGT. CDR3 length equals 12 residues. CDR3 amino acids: CASSYARETQYF. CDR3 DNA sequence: TGTGCCAGCAGTTACGCGAGGGAGACCCAGTACTTC.

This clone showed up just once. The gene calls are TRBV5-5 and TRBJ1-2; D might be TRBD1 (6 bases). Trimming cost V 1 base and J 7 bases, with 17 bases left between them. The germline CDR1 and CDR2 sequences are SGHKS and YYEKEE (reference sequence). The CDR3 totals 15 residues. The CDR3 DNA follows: TGTGCCAGCAGCTTGAGGACAGACCCTCTTATTGGCTACACCTTC. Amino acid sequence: CASSLRTDPLIGYTF.

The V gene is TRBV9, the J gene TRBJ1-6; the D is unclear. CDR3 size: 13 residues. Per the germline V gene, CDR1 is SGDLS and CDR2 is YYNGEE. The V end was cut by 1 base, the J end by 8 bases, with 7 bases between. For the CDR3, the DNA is TGTGCCAGCAGCGTATTCGCGGATTCACCCCTCCACTTT. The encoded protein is CASSVFADSPLHF.

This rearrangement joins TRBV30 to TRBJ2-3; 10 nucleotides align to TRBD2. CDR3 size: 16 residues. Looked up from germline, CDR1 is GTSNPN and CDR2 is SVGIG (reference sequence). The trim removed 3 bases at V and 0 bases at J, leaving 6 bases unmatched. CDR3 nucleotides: TGTGCCTGGAGCATCGGGGGACTAGCGAGCACAGATACGCAGTATTTT. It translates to CAWSIGGLASTDTQYF.

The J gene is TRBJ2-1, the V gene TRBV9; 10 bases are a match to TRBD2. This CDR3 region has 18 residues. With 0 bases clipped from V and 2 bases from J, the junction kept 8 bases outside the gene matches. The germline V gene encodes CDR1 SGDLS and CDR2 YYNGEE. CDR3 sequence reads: CASSVDLAGVGTYNEQFF. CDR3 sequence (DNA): TGTGCCAGCAGCGTAGATCTAGCGGGAGTTGGAACCTACAATGAGCAGTTCTTC.

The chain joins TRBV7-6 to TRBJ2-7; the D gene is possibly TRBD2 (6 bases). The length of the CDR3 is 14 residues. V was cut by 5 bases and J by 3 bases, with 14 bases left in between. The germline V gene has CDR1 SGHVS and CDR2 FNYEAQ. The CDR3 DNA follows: TGTGCCAGCAGCCCTGGGTCCGGGGGCTACGAGCAGTACTTC. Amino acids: CASSPGSGGYEQYF.

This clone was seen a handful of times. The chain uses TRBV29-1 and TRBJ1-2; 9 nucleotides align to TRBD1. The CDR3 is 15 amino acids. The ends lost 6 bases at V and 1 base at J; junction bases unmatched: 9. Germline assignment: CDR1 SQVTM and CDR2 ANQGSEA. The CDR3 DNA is TGCAGCGTGCCGGGACAGGGCTTCGATAACTATGGCTACACCTTC. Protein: CSVPGQGFDNYGYTF.

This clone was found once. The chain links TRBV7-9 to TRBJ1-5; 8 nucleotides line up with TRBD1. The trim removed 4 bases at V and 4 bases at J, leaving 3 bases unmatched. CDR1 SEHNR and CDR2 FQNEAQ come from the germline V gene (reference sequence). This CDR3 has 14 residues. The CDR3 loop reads CASSSGQANQPQHF. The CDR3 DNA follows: TGTGCCAGCAGCTCGGGACAGGCTAATCAGCCCCAGCATTTT.

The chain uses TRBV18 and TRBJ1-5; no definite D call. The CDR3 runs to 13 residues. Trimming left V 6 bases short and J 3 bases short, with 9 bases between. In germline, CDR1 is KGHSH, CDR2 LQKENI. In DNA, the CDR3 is TGTGCCAGCTCCCGCGACATCAATCAGCCCCAGCATTTT. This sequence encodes CASSRDINQPQHF.

CDR3 coding DNA: TGTGCCTGGACCCCGGGACTAGCGGGAGTCTACGAGCAGTACTTC. Protein product: CAWTPGLAGVYEQYF. The chain links TRBV30 to TRBJ2-7; 14 nucleotides line up with TRBD2. The CDR3 has 15 amino acids. V was clipped by 4 bases and J by 3 bases; unmatched bases: 5. Germline-derived CDR1 and CDR2 are GTSNPN and SVGIG (reference sequence).

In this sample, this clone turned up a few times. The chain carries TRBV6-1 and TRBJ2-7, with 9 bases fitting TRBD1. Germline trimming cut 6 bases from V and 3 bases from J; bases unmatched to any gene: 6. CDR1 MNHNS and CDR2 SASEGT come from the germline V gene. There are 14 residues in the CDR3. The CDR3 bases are TGTGCCAGCAGGCGACAGGGGGACTACTACGAGCAGTACTTC. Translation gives CASRRQGDYYEQYF.